This T cell receptor beta chain was obtained from a study of a mutant IDH1 vaccine in newly diagnosed glioma. As for the study in general: Treatment recipients were approximately 62% male and about 40% female, and their mean age was 40.4 years. Former treatment meant radiotherapy, temozolomide, or both; the majority had gotten both. Study-level findings and limits: Patients mounted vaccine-induced immune responses in about 92% of cases.

Germline-derived CDR1 and CDR2 are SGHDN and FVKESK. CDR3 size: 16 residues. Unmatched junction bases numbered 3, after V lost 2 bases and J lost 0 bases. Time point indicated: week 35, safety follow-up. In the vaccine, a single dose held 300 ug of the mutant IDH1 20-mer peptide, along with topical imiquimod. Scheduled for weeks 1, 3, 5, 7, 11, 15, 19 and 23, eight vaccinations were given to patients. As for this clone: Its antigen is currently unknown.

Profiling relied on immunoSEQ multiplex PCR, and the TCRdb table lists in-frame clones only, not all of them. Of about 69,000 clones in the sample, around 84% were seen once. The sequencing here drew on PBMCs, taken from a glioma patient whose treatment included an IDH1 peptide vaccine. The sequence was collected from a man in his thirties or forties with glioma. The rearrangement joins TRBV14 to TRBJ2-1; TRBD1 matches at 8 bases. CDR3 protein: CASSQTGGSSYNEQFF. The CDR3 nucleotides are TGTGCCAGCAGCCAAACAGGGGGAAGCTCCTACAATGAGCAGTTCTTC.